This is a list of T cell receptor beta chains from one sample in a study of blood T cell repertoires in COVID-19. Clones were sequenced by immunoSEQ multiplex PCR, and TCRdb holds only the in-frame ones, with some missing. The data show roughly 180,000 clones, with roughly 88% seen just once and around 6.7% held by the top ten. The specimen was peripheral blood. These receptors came from a woman in her forties with COVID-19, enrolled during active disease. Both conserved end residues are part of each CDR3. A D gene is named only where the DNA matches it firmly. Not all rows give a size; the values are once, few, many and, for expanded clones, a class.

>TRBV6-6|TRBD1|TRBJ1-2|.
TGTGCCAGCAGTTACTCCGGGACAGGGGGAGGCTACACCTTC
CASSYSGTGGGYTF
>TRBV25-1|.|TRBJ1-3|.
TGTGCCAGCAGACCCCCAGGGGTTGACACCATATATTTT
CASRPPGVDTIYF
>TRBV23-1|.|TRBJ2-2|.
TGCGCCAGCAGTCCGCGGGCCGGGGAGCTGTTTTTT
CASSPRAGELFF
>TRBV10-2|TRBD2|TRBJ2-1|.
TGCGCCAGCTACAGCGGGAGGGATTTTGATAAGGATGAGCAGTTCTTC
CASYSGRDFDKDEQFF
>TRBV18|.|TRBJ1-5|.
TGTGCCAGCGCGGACACCAAGAATCAGCCCCAGCATTTT
CASADTKNQPQHF
>TRBV5-3|.|TRBJ1-1|.
TGTGCCAGACATCGCTCACAAGCAGGCACTGAAGCTTTCTTT
CARHRSQAGTEAFF
>TRBV5-6|.|TRBJ1-2|.
TGTGCCAGCAGCTTGAGGGCAGGGACTAACTATGGCTACACCTTC
CASSLRAGTNYGYTF
>TRBV10-1|TRBD1|TRBJ1-2|.
TGCGCCAGCAGTGGGACAGGGAGGTATGGCTACACCTTC
CASSGTGRYGYTF
>TRBV19|.|TRBJ1-1|.
TGTGCCAGTAGTATAGATCTCCCCTATGAAGCTTTCTTT
CASSIDLPYEAFF
>TRBV11-3|.|TRBJ1-5|few
TGTGCCAGCAGCTTAGAAAACTTTTATAGCAATCAGCCCCAGCATTTT
CASSLENFYSNQPQHF
>TRBV19|.|TRBJ2-7|.
TGTGCCAGTAGTATGGGGTCCGGGGGCTACGAGCAGTACTTC
CASSMGSGGYEQYF
>TRBV27|TRBD1|TRBJ1-5|.
TGTGCCAGCAAACGGGACAGGGACAATCAGCCCCAGCATTTT
CASKRDRDNQPQHF
>TRBV5-1|.|TRBJ1-1|.
TGCGCCAGCAGCTACACAGAGAACACTGAAGCTTTCTTT
CASSYTENTEAFF
>TRBV5-6|TRBD1|TRBJ2-7|.
TGTGCCAGCAGCTTGCGAGGGGGCTGGGAGCAGTACTTC
CASSLRGGWEQYF
>TRBV2|TRBD1|TRBJ1-1|.
TGTGCCAGCACCGGGACAGGGGGCATTGAAGCTTTCTTT
CASTGTGGIEAFF
>TRBV27|TRBD1|TRBJ1-5|.
TGTGCCAGCAGTTATCTCCCCGGACAGGGTCGGAATCAGCCCCAGCATTTT
CASSYLPGQGRNQPQHF
>TRBV18|.|TRBJ2-5|.
TGTGCCAGCTCACCACCGATCCTCCAGCAAGAGACCCAGTACTTC
CASSPPILQQETQYF
>TRBV6-1|.|TRBJ1-6|.
TGTGCCAGCAGTGAGGCGGGGCAGGCAAATAATTCACCCCTCCACTTT
CASSEAGQANNSPLHF
>TRBV6-4|.|TRBJ2-7|.
TGTGCCAGCAGTGACTCGATTCTGGCCAGGGTGGACTACGAGCAGTACTTC
CASSDSILARVDYEQYF
>TRBV6-5|.|TRBJ2-1|.
TGTGCCAGCAGTTACACGGCGGGGTACAATGAGCAGTTCTTC
CASSYTAGYNEQFF
>TRBV6-4|TRBD2|TRBJ2-1|.
TGTGCCAGCAGTGCAGATCCTTACGGGGGGGCCAGGAATGAGCAGTTCTTC
CASSADPYGGARNEQFF
>TRBV9|TRBD1|TRBJ1-5|.
TGTGCCAGCAGCGTAGGACAGGGATCAGAAGGGCCCCAGCATTTT
CASSVGQGSEGPQHF
>TRBV7-2|.|TRBJ2-7|.
TGTGCCAGCAGCTCCCTAAAGGGAGACTACGAGCAGTACTTC
CASSSLKGDYEQYF
>TRBV7-9|TRBD2|TRBJ2-1|few
TGTGCCAGCAGTCTAGCGGGATCCTACAATGAGCAGTTCTTC
CASSLAGSYNEQFF
>TRBV2|TRBD1|TRBJ1-2|.
TGTGCCAGCAGTGACGGGACAGGGGGCAGCTATGGCTACACCTTC
CASSDGTGGSYGYTF
>TRBV6-4|.|TRBJ2-6|.
TGTGCCAGCAGTGACAGGGGCTCTGGGGCCAACGTCCTGACTTTC
CASSDRGSGANVLTF
>TRBV6-2/TRBV6-3|.|TRBJ1-4|.
TGTGCCAGCAGTCAAGGGGGTGAAAAACTGTTTTTT
CASSQGGEKLFF
>TRBV6-5|.|TRBJ1-3|.
TGTGCCAGCAGTTACTCCAGGGCGAGCTCTGGAAACACCATATATTTT
CASSYSRASSGNTIYF
>TRBV4-1|TRBD2|TRBJ2-3|.
TGCGCCACTCAGCGGGAGCCCACAGATACGCAGTATTTT
CATQREPTDTQYF
>TRBV7-9|.|TRBJ1-5|.
TGTGCCAGCAGCTTAGATCCCTCGGCGGCGAATAGCAATCAGCCCCAGCATTTT
CASSLDPSAANSNQPQHF
>TRBV19|TRBD2|TRBJ2-7|.
TGTGCCACTGGGGAGGGTATGGCCTACGAGCAGTACTTC
CATGEGMAYEQYF
>TRBV5-1|TRBD2|TRBJ2-1|.
TGCGCCAGCAGCTTGGAGTCTTCGCTAGCGGGGGGGACGAATGAGCAGTTCTTC
CASSLESSLAGGTNEQFF
>TRBV6-4|TRBD1|TRBJ1-1|.
TGTGCCAGCCGGGCAGGGGGCTGGAACACTGAAGCTTTCTTT
CASRAGGWNTEAFF
>TRBV9|.|TRBJ2-7|.
TGTGCCAGCGGCAACGAGCAGTACTTC
CASGNEQYF
>TRBV10-3|TRBD1|TRBJ2-7|.
TGTGCCATCAGAGACAGGGTGGGCGAGCAGTACTTC
CAIRDRVGEQYF
>TRBV19|.|TRBJ1-5|.
TGTGCCAGTAGTACCCCAGGTTTCTATGGTCAGCCCCAGCATTTT
CASSTPGFYGQPQHF
>TRBV5-8|.|TRBJ1-5|once
TGTGCCAGCAGCCCGAGCAGGCAGCCCCAGCATTTT
CASSPSRQPQHF
>TRBV9|.|TRBJ1-2|.
TGTGCCAGCAGCGTAGGGCTGGGTGGAGGTGGCTACACCTTC
CASSVGLGGGGYTF
>TRBV7-9|.|TRBJ2-3|few
TGTGCCAGCACCCGGGACACGGTTAGCACAGATACGCAGTATTTT
CASTRDTVSTDTQYF
>TRBV28|TRBD2|TRBJ2-5|many
TGTGCCAGCAGTTTCGACGGGGGACTAGCGGGACAAGAGACCCAGTACTTC
CASSFDGGLAGQETQYF
>TRBV19|TRBD1|TRBJ1-5|.
TGTGCCAGTAGTAGTAGGACAGGGTACAATCAGCCCCAGCATTTT
CASSSRTGYNQPQHF
>TRBV6-2/TRBV6-3|.|TRBJ1-2|.
TGTGCCAGCAGCCGAAAGAACAGCTATGGCTACACCTTC
CASSRKNSYGYTF
>TRBV18|TRBD1|TRBJ2-5|.
TGTGCCAGCTCACAATTACAGGGGACCGAGACCCAGTACTTC
CASSQLQGTETQYF
>TRBV27|.|TRBJ1-5|once
TGTGCCAGCAGTTTGAGCGTCCCGGGGCCCCAGCATTTT
CASSLSVPGPQHF
>TRBV19|TRBD2|TRBJ2-1|.
TGTGCCAGTAGTATATCAACTAGCGGGACGGAGCAGTTCTTC
CASSISTSGTEQFF
>TRBV28|TRBD1|TRBJ2-7|.
TGTGCCAGCAGTTTAGTTCGACAGGGGGGGTCCTACGAGCAGTACTTC
CASSLVRQGGSYEQYF
>TRBV7-8|.|TRBJ1-5|.
TGTGCCAGCAGCTTTTGGAGGCCGGGGGTGCTTTATCAGGCCCAGCATTTT
CASSFWRPGVLYQAQHF
>TRBV4-1|TRBD1|TRBJ1-1|.
TGCGCCAGCAGCCAAGGACAGGGGTACACTGAAGCTTTCTTT
CASSQGQGYTEAFF
>TRBV6-5|TRBD1|TRBJ1-5|.
TGTGCCAGCAAGGGGGCTATAAGCAATCAGCCCCAGCATTTT
CASKGAISNQPQHF
>TRBV15|.|TRBJ1-3|.
TGTACCACCAGCAGAGATCCGATGGGCAGCCTATCCTCCCCCGGAAACACCATATATTTT
CTTSRDPMGSLSSPGNTIYF
>TRBV19|.|TRBJ1-1|.
TGTGCCAGTAGTCAGCCGACAGCGCTAACTGAAGCTTTCTTT
CASSQPTALTEAFF
>TRBV19|TRBD2|TRBJ2-3|.
TGTGCCAGTAGTATTTCGGGGGGGCGGAGCACAGATACGCAGTATTTT
CASSISGGRSTDTQYF
>TRBV19|TRBD1|TRBJ2-1|.
TGTGCCAGTACCCCGGGACAGGGGGTGCACAATGAGCAGTTCTTC
CASTPGQGVHNEQFF
>TRBV4-1|TRBD1|TRBJ1-2|.
TGCGCCAGCAGCCAAAACACAGGGGTGGGGGATGGCTACACCTTC
CASSQNTGVGDGYTF
>TRBV4-1|.|TRBJ1-6|.
TGCGCCAGCAGCCGCCGCCCGGGGGGGGATAATTCACCCCTCCACTTT
CASSRRPGGDNSPLHF
>TRBV7-9|.|TRBJ1-2|.
TGTGCCAGCAGCTTCGGTGGAGTGGGAGAGGGCTACACCTTC
CASSFGGVGEGYTF
>TRBV15|.|TRBJ1-3|few
TGTGCCACCAGCAGAGACGCCAGGGCTATTGCTGGAAACACCATATATTTT
CATSRDARAIAGNTIYF